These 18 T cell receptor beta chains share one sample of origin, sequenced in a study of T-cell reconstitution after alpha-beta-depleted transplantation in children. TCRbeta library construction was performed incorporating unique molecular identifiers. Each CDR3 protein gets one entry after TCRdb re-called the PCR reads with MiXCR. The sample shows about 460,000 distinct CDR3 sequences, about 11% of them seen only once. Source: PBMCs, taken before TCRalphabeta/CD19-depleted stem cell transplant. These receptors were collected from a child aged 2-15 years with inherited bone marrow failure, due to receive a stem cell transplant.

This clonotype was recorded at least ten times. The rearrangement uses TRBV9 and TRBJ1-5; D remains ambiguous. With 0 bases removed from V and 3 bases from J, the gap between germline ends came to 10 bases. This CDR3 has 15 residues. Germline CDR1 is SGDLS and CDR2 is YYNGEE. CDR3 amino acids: CASSVDRTDNQPQHF. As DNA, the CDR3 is TGTGCCAGCAGCGTAGACCGGACCGACAATCAGCCCCAGCATTTT. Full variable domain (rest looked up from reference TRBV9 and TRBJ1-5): DSGVTQTPKHLITATGQRVTLRCSPRSGDLSVYWYQQSLDQGLQFLIQYYNGEERAKGNILERFSAQQFPDLHSELNLSSLELGDSALYFCASSVDRTDNQPQHFGDGTRLSIL.

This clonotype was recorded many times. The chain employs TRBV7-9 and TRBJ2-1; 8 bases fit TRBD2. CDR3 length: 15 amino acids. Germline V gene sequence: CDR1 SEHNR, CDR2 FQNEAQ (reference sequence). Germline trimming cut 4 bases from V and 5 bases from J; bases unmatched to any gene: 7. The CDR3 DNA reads TGTGCCAGCAGCTCCCGGGAGGGCGGGAACAATGAGCAGTTCTTC. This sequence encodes CASSSREGGNNEQFF.

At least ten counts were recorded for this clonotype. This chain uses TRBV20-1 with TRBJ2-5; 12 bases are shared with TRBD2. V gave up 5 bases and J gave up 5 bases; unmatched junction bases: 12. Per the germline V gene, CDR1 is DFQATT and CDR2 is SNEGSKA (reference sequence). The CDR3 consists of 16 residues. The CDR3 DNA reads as TGCAGTGCTTACCCGTCGAGACTAGCGGGAGTGGAGACCCAGTACTTC. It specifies CSAYPSRLAGVETQYF.

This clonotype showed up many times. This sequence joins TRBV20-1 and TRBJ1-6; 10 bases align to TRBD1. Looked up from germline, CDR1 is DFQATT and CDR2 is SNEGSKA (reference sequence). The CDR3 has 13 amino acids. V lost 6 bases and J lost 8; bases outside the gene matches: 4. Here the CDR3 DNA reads TGCAGTGCCGCCGGGACAGGGGATTCACCCCTCCACTTT. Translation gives CSAAGTGDSPLHF.

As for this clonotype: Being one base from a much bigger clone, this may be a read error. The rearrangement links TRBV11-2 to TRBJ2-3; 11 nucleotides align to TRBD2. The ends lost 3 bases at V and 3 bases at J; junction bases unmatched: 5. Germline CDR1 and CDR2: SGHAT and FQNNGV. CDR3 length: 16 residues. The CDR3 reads CASSFGTSGTTDTQYF. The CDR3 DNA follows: TGTGCCAGCAGCTTCGGGACTAGCGGTACAACAGATACGCAGTATTTT.

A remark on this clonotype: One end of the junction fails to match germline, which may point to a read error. For the CDR3, the DNA is TGTACCAGCAGTTACGACCCGGACTGGGGCGAACTTTACGAGCAGTACTTC. Its protein product is CTSSYDPDWGELYEQYF. The genes are TRBV2 and TRBJ2-7; D may match TRBD1 or TRBD2 (5 bases each). This CDR3 is 17 amino acids long. CDR1 is SNHLY and CDR2 is FYNNEI in the germline V gene.

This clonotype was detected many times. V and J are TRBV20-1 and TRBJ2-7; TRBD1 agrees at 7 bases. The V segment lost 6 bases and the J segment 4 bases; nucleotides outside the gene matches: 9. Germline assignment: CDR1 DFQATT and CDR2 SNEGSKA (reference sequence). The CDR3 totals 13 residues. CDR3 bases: TGCAGTGCAAAATCGACAGGGAAGTACGAGCAGTACTTC. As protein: CSAKSTGKYEQYF.

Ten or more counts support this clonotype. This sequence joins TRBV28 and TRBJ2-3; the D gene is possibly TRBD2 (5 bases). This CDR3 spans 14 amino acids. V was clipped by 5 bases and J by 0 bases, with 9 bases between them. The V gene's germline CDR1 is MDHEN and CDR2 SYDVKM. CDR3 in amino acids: CASSVTGSTDTQYF. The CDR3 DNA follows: TGTGCCAGCAGTGTAACGGGGAGCACAGATACGCAGTATTTT.

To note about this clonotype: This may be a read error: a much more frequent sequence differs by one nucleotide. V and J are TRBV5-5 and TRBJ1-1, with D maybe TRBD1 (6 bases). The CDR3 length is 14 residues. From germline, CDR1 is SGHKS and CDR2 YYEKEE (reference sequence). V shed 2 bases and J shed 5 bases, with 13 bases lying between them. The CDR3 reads CASSFSGERTEAFF. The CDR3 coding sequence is TGTGCCAGCAGCTTTTCAGGGGAACGAACTGAAGCTTTCTTT.

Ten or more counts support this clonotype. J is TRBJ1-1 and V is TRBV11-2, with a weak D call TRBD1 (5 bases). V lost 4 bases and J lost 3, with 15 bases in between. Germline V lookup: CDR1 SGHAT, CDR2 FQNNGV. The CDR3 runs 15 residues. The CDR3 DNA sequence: TGTGCCAGCAGCTACCGGTGGCAGGGACACACTGAAGCTTTCTTT. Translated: CASSYRWQGHTEAFF.

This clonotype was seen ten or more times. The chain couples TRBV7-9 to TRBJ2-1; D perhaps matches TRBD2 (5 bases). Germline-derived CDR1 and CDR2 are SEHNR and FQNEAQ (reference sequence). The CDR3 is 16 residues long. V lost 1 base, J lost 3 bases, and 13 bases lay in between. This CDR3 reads CASSLEDFHFYNEQFF. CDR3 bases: TGTGCCAGCAGCTTAGAGGACTTCCACTTCTACAATGAGCAGTTCTTC.

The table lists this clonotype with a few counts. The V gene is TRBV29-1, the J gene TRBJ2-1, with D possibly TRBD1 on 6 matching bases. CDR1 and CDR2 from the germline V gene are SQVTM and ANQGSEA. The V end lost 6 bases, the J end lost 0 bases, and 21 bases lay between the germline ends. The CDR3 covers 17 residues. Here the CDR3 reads CSVAGTPFRTSYNEQFF. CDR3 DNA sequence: TGCAGCGTCGCCGGGACACCGTTTAGGACCTCCTACAATGAGCAGTTCTTC.

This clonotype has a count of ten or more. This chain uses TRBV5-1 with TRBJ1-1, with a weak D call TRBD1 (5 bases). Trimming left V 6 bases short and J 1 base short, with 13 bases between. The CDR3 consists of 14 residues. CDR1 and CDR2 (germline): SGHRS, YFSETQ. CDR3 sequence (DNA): TGCGCCAGCACCGCCTGGGGGGAGAACACTGAAGCTTTCTTT. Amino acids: CASTAWGENTEAFF.

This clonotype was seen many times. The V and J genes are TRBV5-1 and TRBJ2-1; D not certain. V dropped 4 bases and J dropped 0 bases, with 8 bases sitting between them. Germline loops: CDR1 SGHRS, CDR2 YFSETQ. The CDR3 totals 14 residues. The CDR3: CASSPVNSYNEQFF. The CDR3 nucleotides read TGCGCCAGCAGCCCTGTAAACTCCTACAATGAGCAGTTCTTC.

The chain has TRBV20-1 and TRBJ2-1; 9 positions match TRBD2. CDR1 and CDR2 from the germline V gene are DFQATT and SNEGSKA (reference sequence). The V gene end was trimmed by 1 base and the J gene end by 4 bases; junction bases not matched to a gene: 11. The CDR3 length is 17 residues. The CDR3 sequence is CSARAWPSGTPYNEQFF. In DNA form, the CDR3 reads TGCAGTGCTAGAGCGTGGCCTAGCGGGACTCCTTACAATGAGCAGTTCTTC.

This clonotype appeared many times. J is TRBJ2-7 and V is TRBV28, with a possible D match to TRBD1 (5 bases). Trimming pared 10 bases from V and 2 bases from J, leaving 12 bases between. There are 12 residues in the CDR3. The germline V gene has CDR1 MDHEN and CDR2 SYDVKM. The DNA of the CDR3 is TGTGCCACAAGACAGCCCACCTACGAGCAGTACTTC. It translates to CATRQPTYEQYF.

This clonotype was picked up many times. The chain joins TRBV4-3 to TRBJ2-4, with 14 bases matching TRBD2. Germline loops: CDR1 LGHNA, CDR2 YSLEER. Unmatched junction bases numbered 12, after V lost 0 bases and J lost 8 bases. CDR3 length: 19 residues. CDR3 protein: CASSQDEAPGLAGVYIQYF. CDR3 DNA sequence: TGCGCCAGCAGCCAAGATGAGGCACCGGGACTAGCGGGAGTTTACATTCAGTACTTC.

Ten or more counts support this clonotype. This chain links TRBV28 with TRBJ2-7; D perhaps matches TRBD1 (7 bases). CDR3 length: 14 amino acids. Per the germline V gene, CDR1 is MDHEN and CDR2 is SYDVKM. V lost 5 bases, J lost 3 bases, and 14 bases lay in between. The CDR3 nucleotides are TGTGCCAGCAGTGCGGGACAGCCCATCTACGAGCAGTACTTC. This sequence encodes CASSAGQPIYEQYF. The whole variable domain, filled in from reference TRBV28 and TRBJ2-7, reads DVKVTQSSRYLVKRTGEKVFLECVQDMDHENMFWYRQDPGLGLRLIYFSYDVKMKEKGDIPEGYSVSREKKERFSLILESASTNQTSMYLCASSAGQPIYEQYFGPGTRLTVT.